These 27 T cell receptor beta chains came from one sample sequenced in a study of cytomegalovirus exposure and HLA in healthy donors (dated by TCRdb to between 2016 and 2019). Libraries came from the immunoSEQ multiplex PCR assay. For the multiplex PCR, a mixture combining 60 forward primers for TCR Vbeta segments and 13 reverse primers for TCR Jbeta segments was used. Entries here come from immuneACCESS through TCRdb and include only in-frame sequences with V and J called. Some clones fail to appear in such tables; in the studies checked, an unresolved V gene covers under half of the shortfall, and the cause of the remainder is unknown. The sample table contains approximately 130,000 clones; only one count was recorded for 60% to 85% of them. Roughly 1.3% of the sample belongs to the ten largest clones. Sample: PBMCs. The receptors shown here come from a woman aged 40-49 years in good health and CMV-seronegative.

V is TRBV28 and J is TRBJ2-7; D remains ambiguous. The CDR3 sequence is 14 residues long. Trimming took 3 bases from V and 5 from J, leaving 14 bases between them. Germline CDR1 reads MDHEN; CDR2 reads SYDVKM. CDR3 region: CASSFTLGVNEQYF. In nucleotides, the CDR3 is TGTGCCAGCAGTTTTACGTTGGGCGTAAACGAGCAGTACTTC.

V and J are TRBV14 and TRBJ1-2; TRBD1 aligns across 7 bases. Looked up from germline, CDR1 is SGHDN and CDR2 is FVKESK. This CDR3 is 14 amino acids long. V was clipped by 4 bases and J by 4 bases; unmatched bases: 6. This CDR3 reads CASSPLSGGYGYTF. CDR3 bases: TGTGCCAGCAGCCCCTTATCAGGGGGCTATGGCTACACCTTC.

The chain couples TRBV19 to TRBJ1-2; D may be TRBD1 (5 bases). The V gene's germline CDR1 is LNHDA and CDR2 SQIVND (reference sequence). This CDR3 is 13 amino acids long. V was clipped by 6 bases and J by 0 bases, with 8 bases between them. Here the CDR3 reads CASRSRANYGYTF. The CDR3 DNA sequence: TGTGCCAGTAGGAGCAGGGCTAACTATGGCTACACCTTC.

The CDR3 DNA is TGTGCCATTGCGACGGGGACTGTTGGGACTCAGTACTTC. As protein: CAIATGTVGTQYF. The rearrangement links TRBV10-3 to TRBJ2-4; D is possibly TRBD2 (6 bases). Between the trimmed V and J ends, which lost 9 bases and 12 bases, there was a span of 21 bases. The length of the CDR3 is 13 residues. Per the germline V gene, CDR1 is ENHRY and CDR2 is SYGVKD.

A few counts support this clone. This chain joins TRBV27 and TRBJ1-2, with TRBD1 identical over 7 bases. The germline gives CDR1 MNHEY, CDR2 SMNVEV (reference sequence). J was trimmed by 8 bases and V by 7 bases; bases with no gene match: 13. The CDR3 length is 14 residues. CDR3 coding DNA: TGTGCCAGCACCCGGGACAGTCAAACTGCGGGCTACACCTTC. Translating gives CASTRDSQTAGYTF.

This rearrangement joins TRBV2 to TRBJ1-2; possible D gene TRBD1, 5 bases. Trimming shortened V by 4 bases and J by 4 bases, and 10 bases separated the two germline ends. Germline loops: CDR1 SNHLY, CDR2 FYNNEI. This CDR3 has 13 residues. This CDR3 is CASSAWGSYGYTF. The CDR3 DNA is TGTGCCAGCAGTGCGTGGGGCAGCTATGGCTACACCTTC.

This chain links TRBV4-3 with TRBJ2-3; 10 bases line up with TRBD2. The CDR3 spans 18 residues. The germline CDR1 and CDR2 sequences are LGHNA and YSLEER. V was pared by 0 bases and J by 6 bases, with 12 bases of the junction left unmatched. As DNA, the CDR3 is TGCGCCAGCAGCCAAGAAGGAGTAGCAGCGGGGGGGCGGGATACGCAGTATTTT. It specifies CASSQEGVAAGGRDTQYF.

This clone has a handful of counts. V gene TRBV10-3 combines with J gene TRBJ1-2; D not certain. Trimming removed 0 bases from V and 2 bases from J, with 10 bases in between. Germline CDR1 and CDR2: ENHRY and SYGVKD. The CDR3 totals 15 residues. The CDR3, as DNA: TGTGCCATCAGTGAGTCCGCAGGAGGAAACTATGGCTACACCTTC. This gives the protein CAISESAGGNYGYTF.

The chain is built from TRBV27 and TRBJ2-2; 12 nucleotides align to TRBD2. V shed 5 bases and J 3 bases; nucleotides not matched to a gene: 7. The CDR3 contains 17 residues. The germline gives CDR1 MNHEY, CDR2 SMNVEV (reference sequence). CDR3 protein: CASSLASGGADTGELFF. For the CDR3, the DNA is TGTGCCAGCAGTCTCGCTAGCGGGGGGGCCGACACCGGGGAGCTGTTTTTT.

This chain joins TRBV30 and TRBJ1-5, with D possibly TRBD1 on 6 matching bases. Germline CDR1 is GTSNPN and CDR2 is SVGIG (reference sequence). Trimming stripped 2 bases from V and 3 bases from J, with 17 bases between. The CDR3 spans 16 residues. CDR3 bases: TGTGCCTGGAGTATAGGACAGACCCTTAACAATCAGCCCCAGCATTTT. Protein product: CAWSIGQTLNNQPQHF.

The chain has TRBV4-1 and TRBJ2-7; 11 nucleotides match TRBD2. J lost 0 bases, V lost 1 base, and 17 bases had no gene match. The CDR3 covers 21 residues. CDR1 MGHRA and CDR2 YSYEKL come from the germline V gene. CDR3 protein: CASSQGDWPGLADPISYEQYF. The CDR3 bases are TGCGCCAGCAGCCAAGGGGATTGGCCGGGACTAGCGGACCCCATCTCCTACGAGCAGTACTTC.

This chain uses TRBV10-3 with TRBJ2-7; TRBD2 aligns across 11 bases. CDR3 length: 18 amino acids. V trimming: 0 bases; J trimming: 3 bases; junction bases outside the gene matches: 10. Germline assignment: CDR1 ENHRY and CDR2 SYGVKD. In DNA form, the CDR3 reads TGTGCCATCAGTGAGTCGGGGTTGACGGGGACTAGCGGCTACGAGCAGTACTTC. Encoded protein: CAISESGLTGTSGYEQYF.

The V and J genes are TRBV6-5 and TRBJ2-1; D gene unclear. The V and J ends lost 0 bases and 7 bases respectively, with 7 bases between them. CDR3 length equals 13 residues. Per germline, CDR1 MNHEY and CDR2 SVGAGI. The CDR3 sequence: CASSYSTKNEQFF. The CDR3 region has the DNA TGTGCCAGCAGTTACTCGACAAAAAATGAGCAGTTCTTC.

CDR3 nucleotide sequence: TGTGCCAGCAGCCAAGGGACGGACTACGAGCAGTACTTC. This codes for CASSQGTDYEQYF. This chain joins TRBV7-6 and TRBJ2-5; the D call may be TRBD1 or TRBD2 (5 bases each). The J call may be mistaken, given a closer DNA end match to TRBJ2-7. CDR1 is SGHVS and CDR2 is FNYEAQ in the germline V gene. CDR3 length equals 13 residues.

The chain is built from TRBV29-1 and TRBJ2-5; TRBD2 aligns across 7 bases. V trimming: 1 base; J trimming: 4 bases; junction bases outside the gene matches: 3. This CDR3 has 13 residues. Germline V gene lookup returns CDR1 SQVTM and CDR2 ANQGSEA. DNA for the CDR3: TGCAGCGTTGAAGGTAGACTAGCAGAGACCCAGTACTTC. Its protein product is CSVEGRLAETQYF.

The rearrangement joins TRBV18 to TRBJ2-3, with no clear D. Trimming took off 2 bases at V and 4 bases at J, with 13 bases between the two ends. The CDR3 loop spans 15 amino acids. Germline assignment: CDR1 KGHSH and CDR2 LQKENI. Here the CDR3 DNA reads TGTGCCAGCTCACCAAATTCGGTAGCATCAGATACGCAGTATTTT. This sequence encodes CASSPNSVASDTQYF.

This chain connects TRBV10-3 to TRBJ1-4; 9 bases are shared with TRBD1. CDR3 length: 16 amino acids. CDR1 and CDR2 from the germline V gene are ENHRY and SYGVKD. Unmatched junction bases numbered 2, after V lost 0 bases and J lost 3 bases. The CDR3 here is CAISESGQGPNEKLFF. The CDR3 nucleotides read TGTGCCATCAGTGAGTCCGGACAGGGGCCTAATGAAAAACTGTTTTTT.

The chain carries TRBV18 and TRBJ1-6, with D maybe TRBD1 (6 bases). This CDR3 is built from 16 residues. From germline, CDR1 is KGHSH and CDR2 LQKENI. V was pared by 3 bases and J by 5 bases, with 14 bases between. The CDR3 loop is CASSPRTESDNSPLHF. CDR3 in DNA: TGTGCCAGCTCACCCAGGACAGAGTCCGATAATTCACCCCTCCACTTT.

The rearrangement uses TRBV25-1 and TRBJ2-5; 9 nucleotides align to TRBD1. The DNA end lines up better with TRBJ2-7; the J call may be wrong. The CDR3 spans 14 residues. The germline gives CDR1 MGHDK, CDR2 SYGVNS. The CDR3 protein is CASSGDRVSYEQYF. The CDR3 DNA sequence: TGTGCCAGCAGCGGGGACAGGGTTTCCTACGAGCAGTACTTC.

The CDR3 loop is CASSDGQTLSYEQYF. CDR3 nucleotide sequence: TGTGCCAGTAGTGACGGACAGACCCTCTCCTACGAGCAGTACTTC. The V and J genes are TRBV19 and TRBJ2-7; TRBD1 is a possible D gene (6 bases). The CDR3 spans 15 residues. Germline V gene data show CDR1 as LNHDA and CDR2 as SQIVND (reference sequence). The ends were cut back, 5 bases at V and 0 bases at J, with 14 bases in the middle.

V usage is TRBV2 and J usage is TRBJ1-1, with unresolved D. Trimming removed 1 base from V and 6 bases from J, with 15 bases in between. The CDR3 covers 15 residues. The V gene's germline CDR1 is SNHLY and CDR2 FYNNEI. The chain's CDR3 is CASSEGGLGKAEAFF. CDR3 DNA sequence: TGTGCCAGCAGTGAAGGAGGGCTCGGAAAAGCTGAAGCTTTCTTT.

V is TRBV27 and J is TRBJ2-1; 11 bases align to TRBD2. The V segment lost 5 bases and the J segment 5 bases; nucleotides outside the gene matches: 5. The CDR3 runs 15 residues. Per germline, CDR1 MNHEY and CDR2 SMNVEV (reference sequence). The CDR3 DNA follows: TGTGCCAGCAGTCTAGCGGGGGGTTTGAACAATGAGCAGTTCTTC. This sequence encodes CASSLAGGLNNEQFF.

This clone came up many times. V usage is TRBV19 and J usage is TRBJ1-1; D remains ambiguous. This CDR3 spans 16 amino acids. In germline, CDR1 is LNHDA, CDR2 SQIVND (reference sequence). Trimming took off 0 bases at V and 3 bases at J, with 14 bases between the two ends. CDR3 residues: CASSIDRGVRDTEAFF. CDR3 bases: TGTGCCAGTAGTATAGATCGGGGAGTAAGGGACACTGAAGCTTTCTTT.

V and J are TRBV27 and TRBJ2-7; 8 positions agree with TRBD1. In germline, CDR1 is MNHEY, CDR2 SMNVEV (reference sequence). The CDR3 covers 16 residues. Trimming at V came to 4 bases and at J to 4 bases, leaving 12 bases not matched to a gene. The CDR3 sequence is CASSYKRTGIAYEQYF. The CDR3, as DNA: TGTGCCAGCAGTTACAAACGGACAGGGATCGCGTACGAGCAGTACTTC.

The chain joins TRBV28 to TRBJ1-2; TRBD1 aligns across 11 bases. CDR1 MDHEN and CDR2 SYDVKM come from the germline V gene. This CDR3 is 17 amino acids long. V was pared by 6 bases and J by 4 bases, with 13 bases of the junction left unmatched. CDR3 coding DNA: TGTGCCAGCAGCGTCCCGGGACAGGGGGAGGGTAGCTATGGCTACACCTTC. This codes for CASSVPGQGEGSYGYTF.

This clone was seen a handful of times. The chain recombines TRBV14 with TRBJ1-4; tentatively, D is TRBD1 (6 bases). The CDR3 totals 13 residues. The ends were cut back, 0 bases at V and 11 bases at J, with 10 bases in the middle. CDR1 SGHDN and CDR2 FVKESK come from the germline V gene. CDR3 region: CASSQDSDSKLFF. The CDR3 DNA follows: TGTGCCAGCAGCCAAGATTCGGACAGTAAACTGTTTTTT.

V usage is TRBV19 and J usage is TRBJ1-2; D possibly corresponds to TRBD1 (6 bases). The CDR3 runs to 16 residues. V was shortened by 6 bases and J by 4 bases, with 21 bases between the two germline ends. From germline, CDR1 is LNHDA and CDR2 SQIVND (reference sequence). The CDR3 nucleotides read TGTGCCAGTAGCTTCGAGTTCTCTGGGGGCGTCTATGGCTACACCTTC. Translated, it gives CASSFEFSGGVYGYTF.